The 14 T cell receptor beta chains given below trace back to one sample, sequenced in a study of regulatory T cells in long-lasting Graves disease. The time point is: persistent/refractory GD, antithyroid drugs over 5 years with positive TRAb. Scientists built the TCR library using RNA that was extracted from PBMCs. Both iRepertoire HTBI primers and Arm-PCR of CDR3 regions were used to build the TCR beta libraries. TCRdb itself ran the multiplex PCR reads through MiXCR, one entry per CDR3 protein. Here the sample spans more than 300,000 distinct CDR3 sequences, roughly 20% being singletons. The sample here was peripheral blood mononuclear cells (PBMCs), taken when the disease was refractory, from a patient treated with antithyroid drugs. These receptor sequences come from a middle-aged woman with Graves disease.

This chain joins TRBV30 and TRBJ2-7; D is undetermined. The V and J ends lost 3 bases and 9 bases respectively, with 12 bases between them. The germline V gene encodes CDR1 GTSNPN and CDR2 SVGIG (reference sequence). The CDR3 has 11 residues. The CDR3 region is CAWSHERGQYF. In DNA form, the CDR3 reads TGTGCCTGGAGCCACGAGCGAGGGCAGTACTTC.

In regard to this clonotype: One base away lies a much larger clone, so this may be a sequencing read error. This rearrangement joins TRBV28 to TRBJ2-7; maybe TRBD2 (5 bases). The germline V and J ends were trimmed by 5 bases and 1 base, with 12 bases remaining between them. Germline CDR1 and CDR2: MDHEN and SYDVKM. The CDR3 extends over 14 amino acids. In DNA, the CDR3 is TGTGCCAGCAGTCTTTCGGGGAAATCCTACGAGCAGTACTTC. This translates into CASSLSGKSYEQYF.

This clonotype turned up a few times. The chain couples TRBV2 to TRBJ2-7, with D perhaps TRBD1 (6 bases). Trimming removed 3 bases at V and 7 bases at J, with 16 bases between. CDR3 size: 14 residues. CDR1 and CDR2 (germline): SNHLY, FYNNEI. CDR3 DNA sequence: TGTGCCAGCAGTGATGTTTGGGGGCCGGGAGAGCAGTACTTC. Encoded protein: CASSDVWGPGEQYF.

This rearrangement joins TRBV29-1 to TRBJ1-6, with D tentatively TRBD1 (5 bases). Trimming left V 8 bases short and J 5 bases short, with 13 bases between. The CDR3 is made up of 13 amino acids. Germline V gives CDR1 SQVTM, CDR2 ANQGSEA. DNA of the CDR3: TGCAGCATTGCGAAGGACAATAATTCACCCCTCCACTTT. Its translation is CSIAKDNNSPLHF.

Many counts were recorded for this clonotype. DNA for the CDR3: TGTGCCAGCAGTTTAATAAGGGATGGCACCGGGGAGCTGTTTTTT. Translated: CASSLIRDGTGELFF. The V and J genes are TRBV12-3 or TRBV12-4 and TRBJ2-2; D gene uncertain. CDR3 length: 15 amino acids. Trimming stripped 2 bases from V and 4 bases from J, with 11 bases between.

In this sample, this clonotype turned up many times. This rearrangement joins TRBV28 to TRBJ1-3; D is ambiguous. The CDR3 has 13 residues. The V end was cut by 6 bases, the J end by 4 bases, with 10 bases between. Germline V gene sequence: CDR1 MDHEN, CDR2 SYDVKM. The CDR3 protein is CASRPSGGNTIYF. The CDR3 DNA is TGTGCCAGCAGACCCTCCGGGGGAAACACCATATATTTT. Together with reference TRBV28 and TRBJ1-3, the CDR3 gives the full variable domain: DVKVTQSSRYLVKRTGEKVFLECVQDMDHENMFWYRQDPGLGLRLIYFSYDVKMKEKGDIPEGYSVSREKKERFSLILESASTNQTSMYLCASRPSGGNTIYFGEGSWLTVV.

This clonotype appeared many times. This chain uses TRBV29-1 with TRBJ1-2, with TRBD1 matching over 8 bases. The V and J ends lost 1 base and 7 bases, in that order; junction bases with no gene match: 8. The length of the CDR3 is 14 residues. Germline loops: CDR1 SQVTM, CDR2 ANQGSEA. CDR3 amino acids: CSVEGLQGAGGYTF. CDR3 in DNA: TGCAGCGTTGAAGGACTGCAGGGGGCAGGTGGCTACACCTTC.

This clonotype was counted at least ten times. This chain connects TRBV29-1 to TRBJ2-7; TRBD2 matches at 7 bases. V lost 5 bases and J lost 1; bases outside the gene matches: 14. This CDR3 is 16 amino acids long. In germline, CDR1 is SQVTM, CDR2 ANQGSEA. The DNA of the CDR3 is TGCAGCGTTAAAATAGGACGGGAGGAGGGTTCCTACGAGCAGTACTTC. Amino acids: CSVKIGREEGSYEQYF.

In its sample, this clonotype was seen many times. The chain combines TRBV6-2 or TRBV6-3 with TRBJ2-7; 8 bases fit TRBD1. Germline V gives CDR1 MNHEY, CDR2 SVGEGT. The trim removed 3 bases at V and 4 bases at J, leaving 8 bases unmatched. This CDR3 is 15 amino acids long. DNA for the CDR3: TGTGCCAGCAGTTATCTGGACAGGGAGATTTACGAGCAGTACTTC. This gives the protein CASSYLDREIYEQYF.

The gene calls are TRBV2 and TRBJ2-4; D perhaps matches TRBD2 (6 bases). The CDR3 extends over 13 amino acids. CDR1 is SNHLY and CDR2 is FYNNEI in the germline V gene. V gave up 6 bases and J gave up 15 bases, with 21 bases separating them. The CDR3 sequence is CASSSPGLEEGYF. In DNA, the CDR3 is TGTGCCAGCAGCTCTCCGGGGTTGGAGGAGGGGTACTTC.

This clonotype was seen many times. CDR3 sequence reads: CASSSTQGFNEKLFF. The CDR3 nucleotides are TGTGCCAGCAGCTCTACCCAGGGATTTAATGAAAAACTGTTTTTT. This chain links TRBV11-2 with TRBJ1-4; TRBD1 is a possible D gene (5 bases). The CDR3 loop spans 15 amino acids. CDR1 and CDR2 (germline): SGHAT, FQNNGV. Trimming pared 4 bases from V and 4 bases from J, leaving 13 bases between.

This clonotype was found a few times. The CDR3: CASTLTSGGGDTQYF. The CDR3 coding sequence is TGTGCCAGCACCCTGACTAGCGGCGGAGGAGATACGCAGTATTTT. The chain carries TRBV28 and TRBJ2-3; 9 nucleotides agree with TRBD2. CDR3 length: 15 residues. Unmatched junction bases numbered 10, after V lost 7 bases and J lost 5 bases. CDR1 and CDR2 from the germline V gene are MDHEN and SYDVKM.

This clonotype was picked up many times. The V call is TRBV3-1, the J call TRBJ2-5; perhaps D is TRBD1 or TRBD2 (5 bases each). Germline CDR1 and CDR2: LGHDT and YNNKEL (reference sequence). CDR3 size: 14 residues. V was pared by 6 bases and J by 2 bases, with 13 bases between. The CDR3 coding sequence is TGTGCCAGCAGATACAACGGGGCACAAGAGACCCAGTACTTC. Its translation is CASRYNGAQETQYF.

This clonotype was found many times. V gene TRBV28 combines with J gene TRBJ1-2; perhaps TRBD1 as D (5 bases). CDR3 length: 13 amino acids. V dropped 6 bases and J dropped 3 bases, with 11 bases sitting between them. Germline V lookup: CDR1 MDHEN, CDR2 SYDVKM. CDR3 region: CASRTGRYYGYTF. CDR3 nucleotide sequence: TGTGCCAGCAGGACGGGACGGTACTATGGCTACACCTTC.